What follows are 18 T cell receptor beta chains derived from one specimen sequenced in a study of CD8 T cell repertoires and HIV-1 epitope variants. TCRdb's copy holds only in-frame clones and misses some; the assay was immunoSEQ multiplex PCR. The sample lists about 6,200 clones; roughly 70% were seen once. Their specific antigens are unknown. Specimen: cultured CD8+ T cells derived from PBMCs. The receptor source for this set is a male donor with HIV.

The count of this clone is one. V is TRBV6-1 and J is TRBJ2-7, with D unresolved. V was shortened by 3 bases and J by 2 bases, with 11 bases between the two germline ends. The CDR3 extends over 14 amino acids. Germline assignment: CDR1 MNHNS and CDR2 SASEGT. CDR3: CASSDLPPPYEQYF. The DNA for the CDR3 is TGTGCCAGCAGTGATCTGCCCCCTCCCTACGAGCAGTACTTC.

This chain links TRBV27 with TRBJ1-2; tentatively, D is TRBD1 (5 bases). Per germline, CDR1 MNHEY and CDR2 SMNVEV (reference sequence). Trimming pared 0 bases from V and 4 bases from J, leaving 15 bases between. This CDR3 is built from 16 residues. As DNA, the CDR3 is TGTGCCAGCAGTTTATCGGCAGGGAGTCAAATCTATGGCTACACCTTC. It is translated as CASSLSAGSQIYGYTF.

The chain links TRBV10-3 to TRBJ1-5; TRBD1 matches at 8 bases. The germline gives CDR1 ENHRY, CDR2 SYGVKD. This CDR3 spans 15 amino acids. V trimming: 6 bases; J trimming: 5 bases; junction bases outside the gene matches: 9. The CDR3 coding sequence is TGTGCCATCAGCCCTGACAGGGGTGTGGATCAGCCCCAGCATTTT. This gives the protein CAISPDRGVDQPQHF.

The rearrangement joins TRBV6-5 to TRBJ2-7; D gene ambiguous. This CDR3 has 13 residues. Germline V lookup: CDR1 MNHEY, CDR2 SVGAGI. V lost 5 bases, J lost 1 base, and 9 bases lay in between. CDR3 residues: CASSEVGSYEQYF. The CDR3 nucleotides read TGTGCCAGCAGTGAAGTTGGGTCCTACGAGCAGTACTTC.

DNA for the CDR3: TGCGCCAGCAGCGCCTACTCGGGGGGGCCCGACAATGAGCAGTTCTTC. Its translation: CASSAYSGGPDNEQFF. V gene TRBV4-3 combines with J gene TRBJ2-1; 8 bases match TRBD2. Trimming cost V 5 bases and J 5 bases; bases outside gene matches: 11. The CDR3 extends over 16 amino acids. Germline lookup yields CDR1 LGHNA and CDR2 YSLEER.

This clone was picked up a small number of times. This chain links TRBV28 with TRBJ1-5; D is possibly TRBD1 (6 bases). Germline assignment: CDR1 MDHEN and CDR2 SYDVKM. The CDR3 spans 15 residues. V shed 8 bases and J shed 5 bases, with 19 bases lying between them. The CDR3 sequence is CASSNAGAGDQPQHF. The CDR3 region has the DNA TGTGCCAGCTCGAACGCAGGGGCAGGGGATCAGCCCCAGCATTTT.

V and J are TRBV27 and TRBJ2-4; TRBD1 might be the D (5 bases). CDR1 and CDR2 (germline): MNHEY, SMNVEV (reference sequence). With 5 bases removed from V and 5 bases from J, the gap between germline ends came to 19 bases. The length of the CDR3 is 16 residues. The CDR3 nucleotides are TGTGCCAGCAGTCCCGGTTGGGGCCCCTTCGAAAACATTCAGTACTTC. Encoded protein: CASSPGWGPFENIQYF.

The chain uses TRBV6-5 and TRBJ2-7; D gene unclear. The CDR3 runs to 13 residues. The V and J ends lost 5 bases and 3 bases respectively, with 11 bases between them. Per germline, CDR1 MNHEY and CDR2 SVGAGI. CDR3 in amino acids: CASSAEAGYEQYF. The CDR3 DNA follows: TGTGCCAGCAGTGCTGAGGCTGGCTACGAGCAGTACTTC.

The rearrangement links TRBV27 to TRBJ2-1; 9 positions agree with TRBD2. CDR3 length equals 14 residues. Germline CDR1 reads MNHEY; CDR2 reads SMNVEV (reference sequence). The junction had 8 bases not matched to a gene; V was cut back by 4 bases and J by 10 bases. The CDR3 DNA is TGTGCCAGCAGTTCGGCGGGGGGGGCCGGCGAGCAGTTCTTC. Residues: CASSSAGGAGEQFF.

This clone was detected a few times. V gene TRBV6-5 combines with J gene TRBJ2-7, with 9 bases identical to TRBD1. The CDR3 runs to 14 residues. Germline V gives CDR1 MNHEY, CDR2 SVGAGI. The trim removed 6 bases at V and 0 bases at J, leaving 3 bases unmatched. The CDR3 loop is CASRQGASSYEQYF. The CDR3 DNA is TGTGCCAGCAGACAGGGGGCTTCCTCCTACGAGCAGTACTTC.

The chain employs TRBV9 and TRBJ2-7; D is unresolved. There are 14 residues in the CDR3. V was cut by 0 bases and J by 4 bases, with 11 bases left in between. The germline V gene encodes CDR1 SGDLS and CDR2 YYNGEE. Written as DNA, the CDR3 is TGTGCCAGCAGCGTAGACCGGAATTTTTACGAGCAGTACTTC. Translated, it gives CASSVDRNFYEQYF.

The chain employs TRBV13 and TRBJ2-3, with D unresolved. The CDR3 is 15 residues long. CDR1 PRHDT and CDR2 FYEKMQ come from the germline V gene (reference sequence). The ends were cut back, 5 bases at V and 7 bases at J, with 19 bases in the middle. CDR3 sequence (DNA): TGTGCCAGCAGCCGTCTAGGATACGCCTTAAATACGCAGTATTTT. Translating it yields CASSRLGYALNTQYF.

The chain joins TRBV19 to TRBJ2-5; tentatively, D is TRBD1 or TRBD2 (5 bases each). Germline CDR1 and CDR2: LNHDA and SQIVND (reference sequence). V shed 1 base and J shed 5 bases, with 14 bases lying between them. The CDR3 spans 15 residues. CDR3 DNA: TGTGCCAGTAGTATAGGGGGCCAGAGAGGGGAGACCCAGTACTTC. Amino acid sequence: CASSIGGQRGETQYF.

The genes are TRBV5-6 and TRBJ2-4; TRBD1 matches 8 bases. Germline CDR1 SGHDT, CDR2 YYEEEE. The CDR3 contains 17 residues. Trimming cost V 4 bases and J 8 bases; bases outside gene matches: 17. The CDR3 is CASSPRGRGTAIDIQYF. The CDR3 bases are TGTGCCAGCAGCCCCAGGGGGCGGGGCACGGCTATTGACATTCAGTACTTC.

This clone was observed once. The rearrangement uses TRBV6-4 and TRBJ2-3; unclear D gene. V lost 0 bases, J lost 9 bases, and 7 bases lay in between. This CDR3 comprises 12 residues. The V gene's germline CDR1 is MRHNA and CDR2 SNTAGT. The CDR3 DNA sequence: TGTGCCAGCAGTGACTCAGGCTGGACGCAGTATTTT. This codes for CASSDSGWTQYF.

J is TRBJ1-5 and V is TRBV4-3; 9 nucleotides line up with TRBD1. The trim removed 0 bases at V and 11 bases at J, leaving 11 bases unmatched. Germline CDR1 LGHNA, CDR2 YSLEER. CDR3 length: 16 amino acids. CDR3 bases: TGCGCCAGCAGCCAAGATGAGGATACAGGGGGCGAGGCCCAGCATTTT. It translates to CASSQDEDTGGEAQHF.

The genes are TRBV9 and TRBJ2-1, with TRBD1 identical over 9 bases. After removal of 0 bases from V and 4 bases from J, the junction contained 11 bases not matched to a gene. The CDR3 loop spans 18 amino acids. The germline CDR1 and CDR2 sequences are SGDLS and YYNGEE. The CDR3 bases are TGTGCCAGCAGCGTAGTAGGTGGGGGACAGGGATCTTACAATGAGCAGTTCTTC. It is translated as CASSVVGGGQGSYNEQFF.

The CDR3: CASSWMGGDTDTQYF. CDR3 in DNA: TGTGCCAGCAGCTGGATGGGCGGGGACACAGATACGCAGTATTTT. The V gene is TRBV7-3, the J gene TRBJ2-3; D may be TRBD2 (6 bases). The germline V gene encodes CDR1 SGHTA and CDR2 FQGTGA. This CDR3 contains 15 residues. Between the trimmed V and J ends, which lost 4 bases and 2 bases, there was a span of 13 bases.